These T cell receptor beta chains were read from a single sample in a study of T cells in Graves' hyperthyroidism and ophthalmopathy. TCRdb ran MiXCR on the multiplex PCR reads and lists one entry per CDR3 protein. The sample lists hundreds of thousands of distinct CDR3 sequences, approximately 14% occurring once. The sample taken for sequencing was blood. These receptors all stem from a woman aged 18-35 years with Graves' hyperthyroidism. Both conserved end residues are part of each CDR3.

j_call	v_call	cdr3_aa
TRBJ1-1	TRBV11-3	CASSLDRAGTENTEAFF
TRBJ1-4	TRBV18	CASSPLTGKGNEKLFF
TRBJ2-5	TRBV10-3	CAISGTSMETQYF
TRBJ1-2	TRBV13	CASSGQSYGYTF
TRBJ1-4	TRBV6-1	CASRSSTNEKLFF
TRBJ1-4	TRBV7-2	CASSQGGGLGEKLFF
TRBJ2-3	TRBV10-3	CAISGRTSGSTDTQYF
TRBJ2-1	TRBV27	CASSFYDGENEQFF
TRBJ2-5	TRBV10-3	CAIKPSTYF
TRBJ2-7	TRBV7-2	CASSQGGGFNEQYF